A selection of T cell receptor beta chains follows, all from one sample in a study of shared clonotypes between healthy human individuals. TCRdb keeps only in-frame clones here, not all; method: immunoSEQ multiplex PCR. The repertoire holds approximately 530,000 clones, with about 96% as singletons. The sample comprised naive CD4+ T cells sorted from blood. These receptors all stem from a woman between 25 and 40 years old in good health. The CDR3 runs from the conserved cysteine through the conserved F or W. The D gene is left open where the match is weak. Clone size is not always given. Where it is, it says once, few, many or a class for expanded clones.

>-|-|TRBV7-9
CASSLEGRGRADNYGYTF
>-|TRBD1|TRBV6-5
CASSTGQGSTDTQYF
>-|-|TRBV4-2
CASSPQTGNTIYF
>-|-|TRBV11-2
CASSLTAGATDTQYF
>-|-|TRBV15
CATSRDRGPQGYGYTF
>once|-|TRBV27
CASSTQKAGYNEQFF
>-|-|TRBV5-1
CASSIQTGNTEAFF
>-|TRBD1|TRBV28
CASSSEGQTYGYTF
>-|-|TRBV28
CASSPGVWEQYF
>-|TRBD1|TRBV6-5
CASSSDRVQPQHF
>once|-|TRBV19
CASRGGTYEQYF
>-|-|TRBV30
CAWSETRGVQAFF
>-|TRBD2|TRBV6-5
CASSISGYEQYF
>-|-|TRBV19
CASSMTRDTYEQYF
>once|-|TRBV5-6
CASRSGGRRTDTQYF
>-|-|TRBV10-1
CASSLKPGDGATEQYF
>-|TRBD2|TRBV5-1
CASSLVTSGSHEQFF
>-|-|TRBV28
CASSYHTARGGEQYF
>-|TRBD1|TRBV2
CASSYMDRDYGYTF
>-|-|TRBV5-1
CASSLEGYDTGELFF
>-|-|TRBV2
CASSEQDSLLNTEAFF
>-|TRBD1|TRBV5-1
CASSPGQGDTEAFF
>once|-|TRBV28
CASSFVLMTYEQYF
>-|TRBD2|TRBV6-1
CASSELAGGLVSEQFF
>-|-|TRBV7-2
CASSLTITTDTQYF
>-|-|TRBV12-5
CASDLRGCNQPQHF
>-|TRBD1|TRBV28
CASITGTGPSNYGYTF
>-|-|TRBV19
CASSIGGGPYGYTF
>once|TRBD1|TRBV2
CATTDRAGYGYTF
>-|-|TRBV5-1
CASSLGWVSYEQYF
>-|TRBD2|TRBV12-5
CASGLTSEGTDTQYF
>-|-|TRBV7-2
CASSLGVPGWETQYF
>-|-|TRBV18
CASSPPSYNEQFF
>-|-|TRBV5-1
CASSTLAPSSYNEQFF
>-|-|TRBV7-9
CASSDLRAYEQYF
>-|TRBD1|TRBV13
CASSLENRGGYTF
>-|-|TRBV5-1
CASSRGQTYEQYF
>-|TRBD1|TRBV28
CASSSGTGGNSPLHF
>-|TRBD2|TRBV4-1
CASSLGPRLAASTDTQYF
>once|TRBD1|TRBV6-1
CASSALPLRTGDSNQPQHF